This T cell receptor (beta chain) stems from a study of T cells in Graves' hyperthyroidism and ophthalmopathy. Amplification of TCR beta CDR3 regions used RNA as the template. Using the HTBI primer set, a first-round RT-PCR was run on the TCR CDR3. Using its own MiXCR run on the multiplex PCR reads, TCRdb lists one record per CDR3 protein. The data contain 550,000 to 600,000 distinct CDR3 sequences, 40% to 55% of them singletons. Whole-study findings and limits: Ophthalmopathy and stable hyperthyroidism were separated by a 13 V-J model.

Germline loops: CDR1 SGHVS, CDR2 FQNEAQ. The CDR3 runs 15 residues. Deletions cut 4 bases from V and 1 base from J, with 11 bases between. As regards this clonotype: The antigen remains unidentified.

The rearrangement uses TRBV7-8 and TRBJ1-5; D is perhaps TRBD1 (5 bases). The material sequenced was peripheral blood or thyroid tissue (not recorded which). The TCR originated in an adult woman with Graves' disease, either hyperthyroidism or ophthalmopathy (not recorded which). CDR3 loop: CASSSGRGSNQPQHF. As DNA, the CDR3 is TGTGCCAGCAGCTCCGGGAGGGGAAGCAATCAGCCCCAGCATTTT.